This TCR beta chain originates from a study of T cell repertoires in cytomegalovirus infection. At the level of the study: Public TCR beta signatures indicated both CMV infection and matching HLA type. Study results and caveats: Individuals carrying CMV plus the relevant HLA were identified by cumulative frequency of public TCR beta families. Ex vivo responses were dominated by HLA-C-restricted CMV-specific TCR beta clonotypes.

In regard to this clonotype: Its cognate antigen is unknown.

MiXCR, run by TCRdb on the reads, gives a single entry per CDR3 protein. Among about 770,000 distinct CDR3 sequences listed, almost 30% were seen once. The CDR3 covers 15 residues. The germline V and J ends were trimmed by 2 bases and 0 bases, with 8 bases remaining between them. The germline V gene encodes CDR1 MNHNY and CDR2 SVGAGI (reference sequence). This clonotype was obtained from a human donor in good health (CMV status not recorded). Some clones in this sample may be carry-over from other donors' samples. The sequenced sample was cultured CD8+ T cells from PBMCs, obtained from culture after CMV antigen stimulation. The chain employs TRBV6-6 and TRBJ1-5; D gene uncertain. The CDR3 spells CASSYAEDSNQPQHF. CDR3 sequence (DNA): TGTGCCAGCAGTTACGCGGAGGATAGCAATCAGCCCCAGCATTTT.